Detailed here is one T cell receptor beta chain. Its antigen is not identified. With a J-beta primer mix and a sample-barcoded 5' primer, a second PCR ran roughly 6 to 12 cycles. A single record per CDR3 protein comes from TCRdb applying MiXCR to the 5' RACE reads. The repertoire holds some 1.4 million distinct CDR3 sequences, 42% seen once, with 7% to 9% in the top ten. These data belong to a study of blood T cells in healthy people across ages. Points from the study as a whole: Higher diversity, along with more naive CD4+ cells, distinguished long-lived donors from aged donors. It was held that the diversity estimates obtained from one million T cells were underestimates.

The V and J ends lost 9 bases and 2 bases, in that order; junction bases with no gene match: 2. The CDR3 has 12 residues. CDR1 ENHRY and CDR2 SYGVKD come from the germline V gene. A minimum of 7 million PBMCs was isolated per sample. Sequencing was done on a sample of blood. The sequence came from a woman aged 18-29 years in good health. The chain is built from TRBV10-3 and TRBJ2-7, with 9 bases that match TRBD1. The CDR3 sequence: CAIQGAPYEQYF. As DNA, the CDR3 is TGTGCCATACAGGGGGCCCCCTACGAGCAGTACTTC.